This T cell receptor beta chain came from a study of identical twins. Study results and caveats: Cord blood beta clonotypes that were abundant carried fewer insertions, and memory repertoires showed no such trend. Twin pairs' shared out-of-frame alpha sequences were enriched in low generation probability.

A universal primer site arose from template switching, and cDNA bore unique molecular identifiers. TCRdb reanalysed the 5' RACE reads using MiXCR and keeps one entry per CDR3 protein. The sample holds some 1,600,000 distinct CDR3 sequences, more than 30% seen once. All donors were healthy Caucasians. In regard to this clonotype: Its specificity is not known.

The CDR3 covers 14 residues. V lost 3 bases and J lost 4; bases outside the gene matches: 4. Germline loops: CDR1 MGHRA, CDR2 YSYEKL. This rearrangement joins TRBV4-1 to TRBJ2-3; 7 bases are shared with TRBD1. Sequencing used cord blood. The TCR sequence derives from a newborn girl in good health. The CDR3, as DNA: TGCGCCAGCAGCCAGACAGGGAGCGCAGATACGCAGTATTTT. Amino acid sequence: CASSQTGSADTQYF.